The clone carrying this T cell receptor (beta chain) appeared a few times. Its antigen is not known. The data were obtained in a study of early stage breast cancer tumors. Study in general: ER+/PR+/HER2- status applied to about 70% of the 16 invasive breast tumors. Approximately 10-fold was the mean read coverage per sample. Invasive lobular carcinomas made up about 35% of the 12 ER+/PR+/HER2- tumors. Regarding the study as a whole: Enriched TCRB sequences shared across patients were mostly commonly generated sequences.

TCRdb's copy holds only in-frame clones and misses some; the assay was immunoSEQ multiplex PCR. In the table there are more than 65,000 clones, 75% to 90% of which are singletons. V was cut by 2 bases and J by 11 bases, with 18 bases left in between. CDR1 and CDR2 from the germline V gene are MNHEY and SVGAGI. The CDR3 runs to 14 residues. The receptor was derived from a person in their 40s with breast cancer. The gene calls are TRBV6-5 and TRBJ1-1; unclear D gene. The specimen sequenced was blood. The CDR3 bases are TGTGCCAGCAGTTACGGAGATAGCCGCTCCGTGGCTTTCTTT. It encodes CASSYGDSRSVAFF.